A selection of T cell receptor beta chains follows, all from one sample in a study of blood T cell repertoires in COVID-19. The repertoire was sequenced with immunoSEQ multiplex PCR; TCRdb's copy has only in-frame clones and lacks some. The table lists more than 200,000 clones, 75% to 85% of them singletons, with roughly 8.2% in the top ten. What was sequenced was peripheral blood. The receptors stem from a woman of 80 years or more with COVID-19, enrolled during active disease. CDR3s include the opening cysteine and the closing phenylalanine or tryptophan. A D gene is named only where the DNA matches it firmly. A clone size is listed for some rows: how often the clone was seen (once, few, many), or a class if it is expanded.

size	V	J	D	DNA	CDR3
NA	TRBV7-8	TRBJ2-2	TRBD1	TGTGCCAGCAGCTTATGGGGGACAGGGGACGCCGGGGAGCTGTTTTTT	CASSLWGTGDAGELFF
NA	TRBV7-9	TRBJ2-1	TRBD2	TGTGCCAGCAGCTTAGCTAGCGGGCCTTACAATGAGCAGTTCTTC	CASSLASGPYNEQFF
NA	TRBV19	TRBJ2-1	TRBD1	TGTGCCAGTAGTGTCCGGGACAGGGCCTACAATGAGCAGTTCTTC	CASSVRDRAYNEQFF
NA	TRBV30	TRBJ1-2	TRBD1	TGTGCCTGGAACAAACAGGGGGCTGATGGCTACACCTTC	CAWNKQGADGYTF
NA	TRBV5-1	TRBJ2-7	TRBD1	TGCGCCAGCAGCCCGGACGGGACAGCCGGCCGCGAGCAGTACTTC	CASSPDGTAGREQYF
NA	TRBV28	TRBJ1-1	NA	TGTGCCAGCAGTACTTTCCTTGGGGGGGAGAACACTGAAGCTTTCTTT	CASSTFLGGENTEAFF
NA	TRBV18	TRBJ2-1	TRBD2	TGTGCCAGCTCATATGCCGGGACTAGCACTATCGAGCAGTTCTTC	CASSYAGTSTIEQFF
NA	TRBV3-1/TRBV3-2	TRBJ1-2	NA	TGTGCCAGCAGCCAAGAAAGAGGTGGCTACACCTTC	CASSQERGGYTF
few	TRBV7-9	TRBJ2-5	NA	TGTGCCAGCAGCCAAGTCAGAGGCCACGAGACCCAGTACTTC	CASSQVRGHETQYF
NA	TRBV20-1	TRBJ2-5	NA	TGCAGTGCGCAACTAGGTGTGACCCAGTACTTC	CSAQLGVTQYF
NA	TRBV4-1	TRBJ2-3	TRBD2	TGCGCCAGCAGCCCACGACTAGCGGGGGGGCAAGATACGCAGTATTTT	CASSPRLAGGQDTQYF
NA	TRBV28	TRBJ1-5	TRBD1	TGTGCCAGCAGTGCCTCCGGGACAGGGGGCATCCAGCATTTT	CASSASGTGGIQHF
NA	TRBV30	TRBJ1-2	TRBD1	TGTGCCTGGAGTGTACTGGGACAGGGATTTTATGGCTACACCTTC	CAWSVLGQGFYGYTF
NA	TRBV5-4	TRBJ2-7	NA	TGTGCCAGCAGCTTGGCTGGGGGGAAAACCTCCTACGAGCAGTACTTC	CASSLAGGKTSYEQYF
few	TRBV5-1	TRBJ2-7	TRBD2	TGCGCCAGCAGACCGTCGACTAGCGCCTCCGGCGAGCAGTACTTC	CASRPSTSASGEQYF
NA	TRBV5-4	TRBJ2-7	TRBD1	TGTGCCAGCAGCGCCCGCCCGGGGACAGGGGTTTCCTACGAGCAGTACTTC	CASSARPGTGVSYEQYF
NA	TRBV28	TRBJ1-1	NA	TGTGCCAGCAGTTTAACAGAGACTGAAGCTTTCTTT	CASSLTETEAFF
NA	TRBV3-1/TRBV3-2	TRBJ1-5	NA	TGTGCCAGCAGCCTACAGTTAAATCAGCCCCAGCATTTT	CASSLQLNQPQHF